The clone carrying this TCR beta chain was detected only once. Its target is unknown. Between the trimmed V and J ends, which lost 6 bases and 2 bases, there was a span of 14 bases. The CDR3 runs to 15 residues. Germline CDR1 is MNHEY and CDR2 is SVGAGI. The record originates from a study of cytomegalovirus exposure and HLA in healthy donors. General study results and limits: Researchers reported that a few CMV-associated chains were confirmed in vitro as CMV antigen-specific. In a later analysis, a missense DCLRE1C variant was linked to TCR beta V- and J-gene trimming.

PCR employed 60 Vbeta and 13 Jbeta primers. Sequenced by immunoSEQ multiplex PCR; TCRdb stores in-frame clones only, minus some. The data contain 250,000 to 300,000 clones, roughly four fifths of them singletons. This receptor was identified in a woman aged 40 to 55 in good health and CMV-seropositive. Sample: PBMCs. This sequence joins TRBV6-5 and TRBJ2-1, with D possibly TRBD1 on 6 matching bases. This chain's CDR3 is CASRTTGPTYNEQFF. CDR3 nucleotides: TGTGCCAGCAGGACCACAGGGCCCACCTACAATGAGCAGTTCTTC.